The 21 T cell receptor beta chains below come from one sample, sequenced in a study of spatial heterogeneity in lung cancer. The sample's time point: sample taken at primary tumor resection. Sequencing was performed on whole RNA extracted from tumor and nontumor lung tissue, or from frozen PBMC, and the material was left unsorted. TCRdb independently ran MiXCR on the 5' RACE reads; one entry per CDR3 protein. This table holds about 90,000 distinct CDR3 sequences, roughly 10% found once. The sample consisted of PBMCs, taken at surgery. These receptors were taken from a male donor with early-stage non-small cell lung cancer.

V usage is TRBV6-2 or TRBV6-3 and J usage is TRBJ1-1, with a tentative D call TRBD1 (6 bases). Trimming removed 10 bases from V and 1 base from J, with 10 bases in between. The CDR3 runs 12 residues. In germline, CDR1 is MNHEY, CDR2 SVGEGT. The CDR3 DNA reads TGTGCCATCTCGGACAGGAACACTGAAGCTTTCTTT. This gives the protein CAISDRNTEAFF.

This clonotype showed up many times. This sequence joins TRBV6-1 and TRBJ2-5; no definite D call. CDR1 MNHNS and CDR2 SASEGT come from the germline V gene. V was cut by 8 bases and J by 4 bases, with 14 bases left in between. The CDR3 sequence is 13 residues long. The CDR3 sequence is CASRRAVRETQYF. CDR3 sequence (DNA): TGTGCCAGCCGACGTGCGGTTAGAGAGACCCAGTACTTC.

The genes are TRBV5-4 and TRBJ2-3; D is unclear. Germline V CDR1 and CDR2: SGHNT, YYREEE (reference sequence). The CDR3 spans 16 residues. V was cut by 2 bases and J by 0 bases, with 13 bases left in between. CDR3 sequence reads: CASSLGIGMSTDTQYF. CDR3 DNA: TGTGCCAGCAGCTTAGGTATCGGTATGAGCACAGATACGCAGTATTTT.

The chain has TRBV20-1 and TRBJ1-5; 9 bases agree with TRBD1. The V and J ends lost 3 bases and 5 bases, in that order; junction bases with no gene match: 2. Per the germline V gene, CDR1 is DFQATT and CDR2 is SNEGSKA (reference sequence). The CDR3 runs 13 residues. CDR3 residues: CSARGDRDQPQHF. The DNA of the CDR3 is TGCAGTGCTAGGGGGGACAGGGATCAGCCCCAGCATTTT.

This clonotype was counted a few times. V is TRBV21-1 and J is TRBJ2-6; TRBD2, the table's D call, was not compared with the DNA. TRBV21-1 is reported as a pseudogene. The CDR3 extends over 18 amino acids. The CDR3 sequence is CASSTRGGRANGANVLTF. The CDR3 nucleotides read TGTGCCAGCAGCACTCGGGGCGGGAGGGCGAATGGGGCCAACGTCCTGACTTTC.

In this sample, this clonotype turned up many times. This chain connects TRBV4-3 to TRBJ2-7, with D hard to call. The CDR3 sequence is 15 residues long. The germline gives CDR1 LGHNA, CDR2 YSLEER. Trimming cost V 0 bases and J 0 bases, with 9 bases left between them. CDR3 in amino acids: CASSQEGYSSYEQYF. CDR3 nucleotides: TGCGCCAGCAGCCAAGAGGGGTATAGCTCCTACGAGCAGTACTTC.

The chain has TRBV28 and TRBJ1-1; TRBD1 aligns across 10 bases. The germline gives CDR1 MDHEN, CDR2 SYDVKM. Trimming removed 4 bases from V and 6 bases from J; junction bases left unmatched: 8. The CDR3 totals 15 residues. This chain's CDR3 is CASSSSGTGESEAFF. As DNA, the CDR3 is TGTGCCAGCAGTTCATCCGGGACAGGGGAGTCTGAAGCTTTCTTT.

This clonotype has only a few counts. CDR3 sequence (DNA): TGTGCCAGCAGTAGGGGGAGGGCCCTCGACGAGCAGTACTTC. This gives the protein CASSRGRALDEQYF. The rearrangement joins TRBV6-5 to TRBJ2-7, with D perhaps matching TRBD2 (7 bases). CDR3 length: 14 residues. The germline V and J ends were trimmed by 5 bases and 5 bases, with 16 bases remaining between them. In germline, CDR1 is MNHEY, CDR2 SVGAGI.

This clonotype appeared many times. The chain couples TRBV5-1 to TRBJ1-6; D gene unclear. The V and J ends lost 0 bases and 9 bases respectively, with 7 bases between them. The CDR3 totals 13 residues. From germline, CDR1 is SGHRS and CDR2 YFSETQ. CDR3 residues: CASSLEGTSPLHF. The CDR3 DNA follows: TGCGCCAGCAGCTTGGAGGGTACTTCACCCCTCCACTTT.

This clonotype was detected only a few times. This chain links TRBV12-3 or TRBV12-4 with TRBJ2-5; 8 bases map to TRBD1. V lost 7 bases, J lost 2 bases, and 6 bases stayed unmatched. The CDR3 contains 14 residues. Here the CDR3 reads CASTFGTGQETQYF. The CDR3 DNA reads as TGTGCCAGCACTTTCGGGACAGGTCAAGAGACCCAGTACTTC.

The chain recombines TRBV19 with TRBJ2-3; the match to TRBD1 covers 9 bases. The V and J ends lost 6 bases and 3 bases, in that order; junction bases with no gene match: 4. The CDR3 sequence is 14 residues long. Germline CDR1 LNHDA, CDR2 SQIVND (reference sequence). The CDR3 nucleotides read TGTGCCAGTAGCGGGACAGGGCTGACAGATACGCAGTATTTT. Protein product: CASSGTGLTDTQYF. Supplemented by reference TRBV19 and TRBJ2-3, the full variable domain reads DGGITQSPKYLFRKEGQNVTLSCEQNLNHDAMYWYRQDPGQGLRLIYYSQIVNDFQKGDIAEGYSVSREKKESFPLTVTSAQKNPTAFYLCASSGTGLTDTQYFGPGTRLTVL.

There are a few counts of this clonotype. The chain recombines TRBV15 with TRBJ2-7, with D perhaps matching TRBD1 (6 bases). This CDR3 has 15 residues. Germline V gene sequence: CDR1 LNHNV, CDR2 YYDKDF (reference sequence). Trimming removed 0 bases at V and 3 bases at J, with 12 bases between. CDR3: CATSRDRQGYYEQYF. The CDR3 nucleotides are TGTGCCACCAGCAGAGATAGGCAGGGGTACTACGAGCAGTACTTC.

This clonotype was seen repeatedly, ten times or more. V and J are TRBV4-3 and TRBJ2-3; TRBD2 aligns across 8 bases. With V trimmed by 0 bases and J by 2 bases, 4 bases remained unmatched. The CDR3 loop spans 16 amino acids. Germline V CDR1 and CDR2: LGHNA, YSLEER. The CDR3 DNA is TGCGCCAGCAGCCAAGAGGCGGGGGGATACACAGATACGCAGTATTTT. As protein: CASSQEAGGYTDTQYF.

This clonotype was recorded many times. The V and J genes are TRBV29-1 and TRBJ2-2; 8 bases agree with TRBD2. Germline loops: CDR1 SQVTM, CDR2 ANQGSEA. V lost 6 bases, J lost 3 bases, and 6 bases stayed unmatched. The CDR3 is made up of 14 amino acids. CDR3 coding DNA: TGCAGCGTCGGTAGCGGGATCGACACCGGGGAGCTGTTTTTT. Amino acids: CSVGSGIDTGELFF.

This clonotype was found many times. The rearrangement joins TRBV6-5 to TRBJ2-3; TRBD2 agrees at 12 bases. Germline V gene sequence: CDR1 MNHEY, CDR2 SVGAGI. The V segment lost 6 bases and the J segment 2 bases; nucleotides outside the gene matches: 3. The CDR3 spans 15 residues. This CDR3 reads CASRGLAGLTDTQYF. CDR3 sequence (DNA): TGTGCCAGCAGGGGACTAGCGGGCCTCACAGATACGCAGTATTTT.

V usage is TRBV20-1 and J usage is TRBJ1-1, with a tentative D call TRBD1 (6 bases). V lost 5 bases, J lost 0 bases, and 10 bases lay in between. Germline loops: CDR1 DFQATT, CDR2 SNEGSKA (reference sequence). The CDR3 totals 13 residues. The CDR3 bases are TGCAGTGCTCGTACAGGGATGAACACTGAAGCTTTCTTT. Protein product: CSARTGMNTEAFF.

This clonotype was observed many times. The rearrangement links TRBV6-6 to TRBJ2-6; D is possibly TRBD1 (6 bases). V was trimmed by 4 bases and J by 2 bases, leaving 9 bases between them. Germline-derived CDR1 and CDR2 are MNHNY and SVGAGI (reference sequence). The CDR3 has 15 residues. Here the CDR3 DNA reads TGTGCCAGCAGTTTACAGGGTCCTGGGGCCAACGTCCTGACTTTC. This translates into CASSLQGPGANVLTF.

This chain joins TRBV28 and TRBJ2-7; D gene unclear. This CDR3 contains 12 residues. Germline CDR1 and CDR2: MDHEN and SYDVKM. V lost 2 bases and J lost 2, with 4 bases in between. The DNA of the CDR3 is TGTGCCAGCAGTTTACTCGCCTACGAGCAGTACTTC. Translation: CASSLLAYEQYF.

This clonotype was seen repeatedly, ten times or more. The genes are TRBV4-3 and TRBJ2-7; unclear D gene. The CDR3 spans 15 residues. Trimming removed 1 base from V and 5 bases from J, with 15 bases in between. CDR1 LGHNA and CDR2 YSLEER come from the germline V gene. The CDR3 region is CASSQVTVGKDEQYF. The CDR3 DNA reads TGCGCCAGCAGCCAAGTCACGGTCGGCAAGGACGAGCAGTACTTC.

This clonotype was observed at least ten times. This CDR3 reads CASSLAPGGLAEAFF. The CDR3 bases are TGCGCCAGCAGCTTGGCACCAGGGGGCTTAGCTGAAGCTTTCTTT. This chain connects TRBV5-1 to TRBJ1-1; 8 bases are a match to TRBD1. The V gene end was trimmed by 0 bases and the J gene end by 6 bases; junction bases not matched to a gene: 7. The CDR3 consists of 15 residues. From germline, CDR1 is SGHRS and CDR2 YFSETQ.

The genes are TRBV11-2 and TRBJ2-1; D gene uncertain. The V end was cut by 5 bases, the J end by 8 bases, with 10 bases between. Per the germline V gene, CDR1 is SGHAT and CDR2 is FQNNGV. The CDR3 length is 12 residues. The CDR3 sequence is CASSPYSHEQFF. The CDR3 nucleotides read TGTGCCAGCAGCCCCTATAGCCATGAGCAGTTCTTC.